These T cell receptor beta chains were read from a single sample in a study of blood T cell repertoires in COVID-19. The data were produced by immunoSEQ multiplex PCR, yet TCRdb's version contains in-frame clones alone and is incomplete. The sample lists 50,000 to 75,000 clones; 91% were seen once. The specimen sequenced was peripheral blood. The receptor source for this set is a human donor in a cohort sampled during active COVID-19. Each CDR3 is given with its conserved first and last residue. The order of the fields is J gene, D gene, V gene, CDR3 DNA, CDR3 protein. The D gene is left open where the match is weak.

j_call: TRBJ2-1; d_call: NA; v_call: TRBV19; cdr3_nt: TGTGCCAGTACGGGGAGGCAGGGAAACTCCTACAATGAGCAGTTCTTC; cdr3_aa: CASTGRQGNSYNEQFF
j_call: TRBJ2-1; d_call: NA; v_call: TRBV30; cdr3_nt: TGTGCCTGGAGCGACTACGATGAGCAGTTCTTC; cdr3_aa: CAWSDYDEQFF
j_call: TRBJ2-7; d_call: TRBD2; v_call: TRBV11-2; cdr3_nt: TGTGCCAGCAGCTTAGATTGGGCGGGAGAGGGCGAGCAGTACTTC; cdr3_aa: CASSLDWAGEGEQYF
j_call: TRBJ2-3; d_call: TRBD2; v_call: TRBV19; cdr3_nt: TGTGCCAGTAGCGACCCCGGGACTAGCGGGAGGGCCGGGTATACGCAGTATTTT; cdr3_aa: CASSDPGTSGRAGYTQYF
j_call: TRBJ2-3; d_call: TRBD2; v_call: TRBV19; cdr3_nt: TGTGCCAGTAGATCGACCCGGACTAGCGGGAGAGATCGAGATACGCAGTATTTT; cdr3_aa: CASRSTRTSGRDRDTQYF
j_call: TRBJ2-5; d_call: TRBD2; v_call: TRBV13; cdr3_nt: TGTGCCAGCAGCCTATCCGGGACTAGCAAAGAGACCCAGTACTTC; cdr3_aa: CASSLSGTSKETQYF
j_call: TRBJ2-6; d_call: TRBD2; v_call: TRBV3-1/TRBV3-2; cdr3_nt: TGTGCCAGCAGCCCGGAACTCGGACTAGCTGCCCCTGGGGCCAACGTCCTGACTTTC; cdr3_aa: CASSPELGLAAPGANVLTF
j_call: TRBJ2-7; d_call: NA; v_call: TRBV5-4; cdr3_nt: TGTGCCAGCAGCTGGACGACAGGCCTCTCCTACGAGCAGTACTTC; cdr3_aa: CASSWTTGLSYEQYF
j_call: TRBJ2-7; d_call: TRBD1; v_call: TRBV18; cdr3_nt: TGTGCCAGCTCAGCGACAGGGGGCTACGAGCAGTACTTC; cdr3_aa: CASSATGGYEQYF
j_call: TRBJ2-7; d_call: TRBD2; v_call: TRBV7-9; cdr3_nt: TGTGCCAGCAGCTTAGATCACGGCGGGGGGACCTACGAGCAGTACTTC; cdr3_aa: CASSLDHGGGTYEQYF
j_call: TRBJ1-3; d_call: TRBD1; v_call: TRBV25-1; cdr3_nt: TGTGCCAGCAGTGAATCCGGGACAGCCCGAAACACCATATATTTT; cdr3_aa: CASSESGTARNTIYF
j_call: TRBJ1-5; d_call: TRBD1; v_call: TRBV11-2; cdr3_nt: TGTGCCAGCAGCTGCCGGGACAGGAAGGTTGGCAATCAGCCCCAGCATTTT; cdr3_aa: CASSCRDRKVGNQPQHF
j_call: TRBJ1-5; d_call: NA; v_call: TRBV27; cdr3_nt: TGTGCCAGCAGTTTGCGACAGCCGCCCAGTCCCCAGCATTTT; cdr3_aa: CASSLRQPPSPQHF
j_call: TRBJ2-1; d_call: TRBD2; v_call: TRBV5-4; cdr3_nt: TGTGCCAGCAGCGGGAGCGGGGGGGGCTGGAATGAGCAGTTCTTC; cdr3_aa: CASSGSGGGWNEQFF
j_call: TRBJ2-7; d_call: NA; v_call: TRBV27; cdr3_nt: TGTGCCAGCAGTTTACGGGGTTCGTACGAGCAGTACTTC; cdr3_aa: CASSLRGSYEQYF
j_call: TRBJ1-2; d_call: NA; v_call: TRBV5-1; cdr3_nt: TGCGCCAGCAGCTTTGGGGGGGACTATGGCTACACCTTC; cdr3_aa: CASSFGGDYGYTF
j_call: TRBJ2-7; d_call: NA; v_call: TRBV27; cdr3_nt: TGTGCCAGCAGTTCCAGCGGATTCCACGAGCAGTACTTC; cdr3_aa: CASSSSGFHEQYF
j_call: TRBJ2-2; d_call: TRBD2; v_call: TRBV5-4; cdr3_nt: TGTGCCAGCAGCTTATCCAGCGGGAGGACCGGGGAGCTGTTTTTT; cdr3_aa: CASSLSSGRTGELFF
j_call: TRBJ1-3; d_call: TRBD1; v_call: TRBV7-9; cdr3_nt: TGTGCCAGCAGCTCGGGACAGGGGGCGGCTGGAAACACCATATATTTT; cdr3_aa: CASSSGQGAAGNTIYF